This T cell receptor (beta chain) was profiled in a study of blood T cell repertoires in COVID-19. This clone was recorded only once. TCRdb keeps only in-frame clones here, not all; method: immunoSEQ multiplex PCR. The table has 200,000 to 250,000 clones, approximately 87% seen once. Clinical history reported by participants formed the basis on which cohorts were assigned. This receptor was obtained from a woman aged 45-60 years in a cohort exposed to, infected with or recovered from COVID-19 (not recorded which). The sample was PBMCs or T cells enriched from blood (not recorded which).

CDR3 loop: CASSLPGQGVYEQFF. The DNA of the CDR3 is TGCGCCAGCAGCCTACCGGGACAGGGGGTGTATGAGCAGTTCTTC. The rearrangement joins TRBV4-1 to TRBJ2-1; 11 bases are a match to TRBD1. Germline lookup yields CDR1 MGHRA and CDR2 YSYEKL. J gave up 8 bases and V 4 bases, and 7 bases lay outside the gene matches. The CDR3 sequence is 15 residues long.